This T cell receptor (beta chain) was retrieved from a study of cytomegalovirus exposure and HLA in healthy donors (dated by TCRdb to about 2017). With respect to the entire study: According to an earlier analysis of several hundred of the donors, about 179 million T cells yielded 117 million unique TCR beta sequences and around 300 Gb of sequence data. An early release covering about 600 HLA-typed donors comprised about 300 gigabases of sequencing data and about 90 million unique TCR sequences. The genetic ancestry cluster associated with self-reported Caucasian donors included about 84% of the roughly 360 genotyped donors. The study was designed to test whether signatures of past pathogen exposure could be identified by cataloging public T cell receptors. Using immunosequencing, the study profiled T cell repertoires from 500 to 800 subjects and related those repertoires to cytomegalovirus serostatus. In addition to the first cohort of 650 to 750 subjects, a separate validation cohort of around 110 different subjects was used. To predict cytomegalovirus infection status, the study combined high-throughput TCR immunosequencing, statistical association of individual TCRs with disease status, and machine learning. A later analysis re-examined previously published TCR beta repertoires from more than 550 donors and added high-resolution HLA genotyping to investigate patterns of TCR occurrence. The later analysis used no new phenotypic data to find candidate immune exposures, relying instead on TCR beta sequences and their occurrence across donors. An earlier analysis of a few hundred of the donors applied high-throughput TCR beta sequencing to assess whether each TCR beta V gene segment acted as functional or pseudogenic. Donor age, sex, ethnicity and CMV serostatus were collected together with the repertoire data. In a later genetic analysis, genome-wide SNP genotypes for about 65% of the 666 donors were used, and that subset was treated as a discovery cohort. All discovery cohort repertoires had been generated using a single sequencing platform. Both class I and class II loci were covered by HLA typing, at four-digit resolution. Typing coverage differed by locus: A, B, C, DRB1 and DQB1 were typed in roughly 620-640 donors, DQA1 in 522, DPA1 in 606, and DPB1 in 400 to 490. About five DR-DQ haplotypes were handled as single units for association and clustering, since linkage in the cohort was strong. Among 398 genotyped donors of the cohort, an average of roughly 240,000 unique TCR beta nucleotide sequences were sequenced per donor, approximately 20% of them non-productive. The paper's findings and limits, for the study overall: Most TCR sequences were observed very rarely across donors, whereas some public TCRs were present in many individuals. According to a later genetic analysis, donors in an Asian-associated ancestry cluster had fewer N-insertions in productive TCRs than the approximately 610-donor mean. In both the original and validation cohorts, the classifier was reported to diagnose cytomegalovirus status with high specificity and sensitivity. Linkage disequilibrium might explain the correlated functional status among segregating V segments, but an unknown experimental factor could not be excluded. The earlier analysis of approximately 560 of the donors excluded roughly 17 rarely observed V segments, including chromosome 9 orphons, because counts were too low. In vitro tests confirmed that a few of the cytomegalovirus-associated TCR beta chains recognize cytomegalovirus antigens. The authors suggested that the approach could potentially be extended to other disease states and immunological phenotypes. A further reported finding was that TCR beta sequences accurately predicted the HLA-A and HLA-B alleles for most subjects in the first cohort. Because HLA typing was unavailable for some donors at each locus, only the typed subset was used in association tests. An association between a missense DCLRE1C variant and V-gene and J-gene trimming of TCR beta chains was found in a later genetic analysis and replicated in an independent cohort. Presence/absence analyses assumed roughly uniform sequencing depth across donors, an assumption that may not hold. In a later analysis, TCR association rates were found to vary across HLA loci, with the most associated TCRs seen for DRB1 alleles and the fewest for HLA-C alleles. At a false discovery rate of 0.05, a later analysis linked about 16,000 TCR beta sequences to specific HLA alleles. The only immune exposure information available for the cohort was CMV serostatus. An earlier analysis of around 500 of the donors showed that most TCR beta V segments appeared in productive rearrangements either about 87% or about 30% of the time, which broadly matched IMGT annotations. Most CMV-associated TCR beta chains appeared to be HLA-restricted in a later analysis, and the HLA associations seemed to be driven largely by CMV exposure. Several of the top co-occurrence clusters appeared to be linked to parvovirus B19, influenza, CMV and Epstein-Barr virus, according to a later analysis. The cohort was sequenced for TCR beta chains only, and without alpha or paired-chain data the features that could be detected were limited. In a later analysis, HLA-associated TCR beta chains were found to be more clonally expanded and to have lower generation probabilities than equally common non-associated chains. When HLA alleles, especially DR and DQ, strongly co-occurred, attributing TCR associations to individual alleles was difficult. A total of 164 TCR beta chains were listed by the study as associated with cytomegalovirus. A group of highly shared sequence variants was considered likely to be a technical artifact of the sequencing pipeline.

The method was the immunoSEQ multiplex PCR assay. For the multiplex PCR, a mixture combining 60 forward primers for TCR Vbeta segments and 13 reverse primers for TCR Jbeta segments was used. The CDR3 region of rearranged TCR beta genes was amplified from genomic DNA by a multiplex PCR assay. On the Illumina HiSeq System, the amplified TCR beta libraries were sequenced as 87-base-pair reads. The original pipeline was this. A later analysis counted about 80 million unique TCR beta chains across the 650 to 700 repertoires, and some 12 million of these chains were shared by at least two donors. Raw reads were error-corrected and collapsed into unique sequences by a nearest-neighbor algorithm in which closely related sequences were merged to remove PCR and sequencing errors. Alignment of CDR3 sequences to IMGT reference sequences was used to assign V, D and J gene segments. For a sequence to be retained, a match of at least six nucleotides to both a V gene segment and a J gene segment was required. Rearrangements were called productive when the CDR3 lacked stop codons and stayed in frame with V and J; all others were non-productive. Following IMGT convention, CDR3 was defined as the stretch from the second conserved V-encoded cysteine up to the conserved J-encoded phenylalanine. The earlier analysis of roughly 590 of the donors excluded sequences that lacked an unambiguous match to a single V gene segment. In an earlier analysis of roughly 600 of the donors, a V segment was called functional when productive rearrangements were above 56.7%, and segregating when the standard deviation between donors exceeded 5%. A statistical classification framework was developed to diagnose cytomegalovirus status using the catalog of TCR beta chain sequences. In a later analysis, V and J genes were assigned by comparing TCR nucleotide sequences against IMGT/GENE-DB human TR gene sequences. A later analysis assigned CDR3 sequences and most-parsimonious VDJ recombination scenarios with the TCRdist pipeline. A later analysis defined each TCR beta chain by its CDR3 amino acid sequence plus V-gene family, and excluded reads lacking a unique V-gene family. A later analysis removed 500 to 650 highly shared, low-generation-probability nucleotide sequences to deal with suspected cross-contamination and a sequencing artifact. A later analysis calculated a clonal expansion index for each public chain from normalized within-repertoire ranks of inferred template counts. In a later analysis, generation probabilities were computed using a VDJ recombination model fitted to out-of-frame rearrangements, and the results were checked against IGoR. In a later analysis, TCR-TCR, TCR-HLA and TCR-CMV co-occurrence was scored with hypergeometric tests, and a repertoire-size bias correction was applied to TCR pairs. To estimate false discovery rates, a later analysis permuted the HLA or CMV assignments 20 times. In a later analysis, co-occurring TCRs were grouped using DBSCAN, and TCRdist sequence similarity was added for clustering within HLA-allele-positive subsets. Repertoires with fewer than 30,000 or more than 120,000 public chains, plus five repertoires with anomalous nucleotide sharing, were excluded from co-occurrence clustering. This is the immuneACCESS table as TCRdb keeps it, with only in-frame sequences that have V and J called. A part of the clones is gone; compared with another copy, unresolved V genes explain less than half, and the rest is unexplained. D and trimming come from the DNA, and the V and J calls and clone size come from that table. The sample data list approximately 100,000 clones, and approximately 9% of these were observed just once. The ten most abundant clones make up 4.5% to 6% of the sample.

In total, more than 500 healthy bone marrow donors made up the cohort. All cohort members were sampled while nominally healthy, although unrecorded immune exposures were likely present. The donor tested CMV seropositive and was one of the 289 seropositive cohort members. A peripheral blood sample was provided by each donor, and peripheral blood mononuclear cells were used for TCR beta sequencing. Genomic DNA was extracted from the blood cell samples with the Qiagen DNeasy Blood Extraction Kit. Turning to this clone: Its antigen specificity is not known. Base qualities were left out, and no much larger clone turns up one base away.

The sequence was collected from a man aged 45-65 years in good health and CMV-seropositive. Sequencing was done on a sample of PBMCs.

The DNA reads as follows: TGTGCCAGCAGCTTAGTACTAGGGACCGGGGAGCTGTTTTTT. Its translation is CASSLVLGTGELFF. The chain was built from TRBV7-2 and TRBJ2-2; the D gene is possibly TRBD2, with 5 bases matching. CDR1 and CDR2 are drawn from the germline V gene: SGHTA, FQGNSA. A distance of 8 bases separates the germline ends of V and J, which lose 1 base and 5 bases respectively. From cysteine to phenylalanine, the CDR3 is 14 amino acids long. The kept DNA is CDR3 alone, 42 bases in frame from the first base.